Listed below are T cell receptor beta chains from one sample, sequenced in a study of CD8+ T cells in alopecia areata. Only in-frame clones appear in the TCRdb table, and some are missing; sequencing was by immunoSEQ multiplex PCR. The data hold roughly 200,000 clones, with 50% to 65% observed a single time. This specimen was CD8+ T cells sorted from blood, taken at week 24, from a patient treated with tofacitinib. The receptor set was obtained from a human donor with alopecia areata. CDR3s include the opening cysteine and the closing phenylalanine or tryptophan. A D gene is named only where the DNA matches it firmly. Size is omitted from some rows. Given values are once, few, many or a class for expanded clones.

V gene,D gene,J gene,clone size,CDR3 protein,CDR3 DNA
TRBV7-9,NA,TRBJ2-7,few,CASSLSPASSYEQYF,TGTGCCAGCAGCCTATCTCCGGCCAGCTCCTACGAGCAGTACTTC
TRBV10-3,NA,TRBJ1-2,NA,CAIRLTSGGNYGYTF,TGTGCCATCAGACTCACAAGTGGTGGGAACTATGGCTACACCTTC
TRBV10-3,NA,TRBJ2-3,NA,CASRDSTDTQYF,TGTGCCTCGAGGGACAGCACAGATACGCAGTATTTT
TRBV13,NA,TRBJ1-1,NA,CASSLGRVGPDTEAFF,TGTGCCAGCAGCTTAGGCCGTGTAGGGCCGGACACTGAAGCTTTCTTT
TRBV11-2,TRBD2,TRBJ2-2,NA,CASSLEGTSGGLHSGELFF,TGTGCCAGCAGCTTAGAGGGGACTAGCGGGGGGCTTCATTCCGGGGAGCTGTTTTTT
TRBV14,TRBD1,TRBJ2-5,NA,CASSQDIGDSKYF,TGTGCCAGCAGCCAAGATATTGGGGACAGCAAGTACTTC
TRBV20-1,NA,TRBJ1-2,NA,CSAGGYTF,TGCAGTGCAGGTGGCTACACCTTC
TRBV7-8,NA,TRBJ1-1,NA,CASSATRMNTEAFF,TGTGCCAGCAGCGCAACCCGTATGAACACTGAAGCTTTCTTT
TRBV29-1,TRBD1,TRBJ2-7,NA,CSVTPGGTYEQYF,TGCAGCGTGACCCCAGGGGGTACCTACGAGCAGTACTTC
TRBV7-8,NA,TRBJ1-2,NA,CASSLVSANYGYTF,TGTGCCAGCAGCTTAGTCTCGGCTAACTATGGCTACACCTTC
TRBV5-6,NA,TRBJ1-2,NA,CASNSGTNGYTF,TGTGCCAGCAATTCCGGGACGAATGGCTACACCTTC
TRBV7-6,NA,TRBJ2-5,NA,CASSRLGETQYF,TGTGCCAGCAGCCGCCTCGGGGAGACCCAGTACTTC
TRBV10-2,TRBD1,TRBJ1-5,NA,CASSVRAGGQPQHF,TGCGCCAGCAGTGTGAGGGCAGGGGGTCAGCCCCAGCATTTT
TRBV29-1,NA,TRBJ1-2,NA,CSVAGTSYGYTF,TGCAGCGTTGCGGGCACCTCCTATGGCTACACCTTC
TRBV7-9,TRBD1,TRBJ1-2,NA,CASSLGDSHRLRYGYTF,TGTGCCAGCAGCTTAGGGGACAGCCACCGACTCCGCTATGGCTACACCTTC
TRBV7-6,NA,TRBJ2-7,NA,CASSFSHRPSYEQYF,TGTGCCAGCAGCTTTTCGCACAGGCCCTCCTACGAGCAGTACTTC
TRBV27,TRBD1,TRBJ1-2,NA,CASSTGTGPLYGYTF,TGTGCCAGCAGTACCGGGACAGGCCCCCTCTATGGCTACACCTTC
TRBV7-9,TRBD1,TRBJ1-1,few,CASSLGQGPTEAFF,TGTGCCAGCAGCTTAGGACAGGGGCCGACTGAAGCTTTCTTT
TRBV7-9,NA,TRBJ2-3,few,CASSLFSTVDRTDTQYF,TGTGCCAGCAGCTTATTTTCGACCGTTGACCGCACAGATACGCAGTATTTT
TRBV7-6,TRBD1,TRBJ2-3,NA,CASSVSRQGASTDTQYF,TGTGCCAGCAGCGTATCTCGACAGGGGGCCAGCACAGATACGCAGTATTTT
TRBV30,TRBD1,TRBJ2-7,NA,CAWTSPTGAYEQYF,TGTGCCTGGACCTCACCCACAGGGGCCTACGAGCAGTACTTC
TRBV4-3,TRBD1,TRBJ2-7,few,CASSQDMPGTGEITYEQYF,TGCGCCAGCAGCCAAGATATGCCCGGGACAGGCGAAATTACCTACGAGCAGTACTTC
TRBV5-1,NA,TRBJ1-2,NA,CASSLGTDSRYGYTF,TGCGCCAGCAGCTTGGGTACCGATTCACGCTATGGCTACACCTTC
TRBV5-5,NA,TRBJ2-1,few,CASSIFKEINEQFF,TGTGCCAGCAGCATATTCAAGGAAATCAATGAGCAGTTCTTC
TRBV4-3,NA,TRBJ1-6,once,CASSRDDRAANSPLHF,TGCGCCAGCAGCCGAGATGACCGGGCCGCAAATTCACCCCTCCACTTT
TRBV25-1,NA,TRBJ1-1,few,CASTEGGVNTEAFF,TGTGCCAGCACTGAAGGTGGTGTGAACACTGAAGCTTTCTTT
TRBV9,TRBD1,TRBJ1-2,few,CASSGDRGYGYTF,TGTGCCAGCAGCGGCGACAGGGGCTATGGCTACACCTTC
TRBV2,TRBD1,TRBJ2-2,once,CASLTRGRDTGELFF,TGTGCCAGCCTTACCAGGGGGCGGGACACCGGGGAGCTGTTTTTT
TRBV4-3,NA,TRBJ1-6,NA,CASSQDPNSPLHF,TGCGCCAGCAGCCAGGACCCTAATTCACCCCTCCACTTT
TRBV7-2,NA,TRBJ1-1,NA,CASSLGAGEAFF,TGTGCCAGCAGCTTGGGGGCAGGTGAAGCTTTCTTT
TRBV15,NA,TRBJ1-2,few,CATRSGAHGYTF,TGTGCCACCAGATCCGGGGCGCACGGCTACACCTTC
TRBV15,TRBD2,TRBJ2-3,NA,CATGDLSGGRGTQYF,TGTGCCACCGGGGATTTAAGCGGGGGGCGGGGTACGCAGTATTTT
TRBV7-2,NA,TRBJ1-5,NA,CASSYGDGGNQPQHF,TGTGCCAGCAGCTATGGGGACGGAGGCAATCAGCCCCAGCATTTT
TRBV6-6,TRBD1,TRBJ1-2,NA,CASSYSGQLNYGYTF,TGTGCCAGCAGTTACTCGGGACAGCTGAACTATGGCTACACCTTC
TRBV2,NA,TRBJ1-2,NA,CASSESGRAIYGYTF,TGTGCCAGCAGTGAAAGCGGCAGGGCGATCTATGGCTACACCTTC
TRBV5-1,TRBD2,TRBJ2-1,few,CASSLSGGTYNEQFF,TGCGCCAGCAGCTTAAGCGGGGGTACCTACAATGAGCAGTTCTTC
TRBV5-1,NA,TRBJ2-7,NA,CASSLRTASEQYF,TGCGCCAGCAGCCTGAGGACAGCCTCCGAGCAGTACTTC
TRBV4-3,TRBD1,TRBJ1-5,NA,CASSRDRGNNQPQHF,TGCGCCAGCAGCCGAGACAGGGGGAACAATCAGCCCCAGCATTTT
TRBV30,TRBD2,TRBJ2-7,NA,CAWTPGTSSYEQYF,TGTGCCTGGACACCCGGGACTAGCTCCTACGAGCAGTACTTC
TRBV6-5,NA,TRBJ1-2,once,CASSYAEGGDYGYTF,TGTGCCAGCAGTTACGCCGAGGGGGGAGACTATGGCTACACCTTC
TRBV4-3,NA,TRBJ2-2,NA,CASSQDRGQTNTGELFF,TGCGCCAGCAGCCAAGATCGGGGACAAACGAACACCGGGGAGCTGTTTTTT
TRBV7-9,NA,TRBJ2-7,few,CASRYGAGEQYF,TGTGCCAGCAGATACGGGGCTGGGGAGCAGTACTTC
TRBV7-2,NA,TRBJ2-2,NA,CASTPFGELFF,TGTGCCAGCACGCCATTCGGGGAGCTGTTTTTT
TRBV27,NA,TRBJ1-2,NA,CASSLTVSDYGYTF,TGTGCCAGCAGTTTAACCGTCTCAGACTATGGCTACACCTTC
TRBV14,TRBD1,TRBJ1-2,NA,CASSHTTGRGYTF,TGTGCCAGCAGCCACACGACAGGGCGAGGCTACACCTTC